The rows below give T cell receptor beta chains drawn from one sample of a study of shared clonotypes between healthy human individuals. Profiled with immunoSEQ multiplex PCR; TCRdb holds only in-frame clones, not every one. The sample includes about 2.1 million clones, about 94% seen only once; the top ten take more than 1.5%. Sequences were obtained from naive CD8+ T cells from PBMCs. The receptors were gathered from a man aged 18 to 29 in good health. Some clones in this sample may be carry-over from other donors' samples. Both conserved end residues are part of each CDR3. A D gene is named only where the DNA matches it firmly. Size values are once, few and many counts, or a class for expanded clones, and some rows have none.

cdr3_aa: CASSQDSLMNTEAFF
cdr3_nt: TGTGCCAGCAGCCAGGACAGCCTCATGAACACTGAAGCTTTCTTT
d_call: -
clone_size: -
cdr3_length: 15
v_call: TRBV7-9
j_call: TRBJ1-1

cdr3_aa: CASSLGRSTGYTF
cdr3_nt: TGTGCCAGCAGCTTGGGTCGATCCACTGGCTACACCTTC
d_call: -
clone_size: -
cdr3_length: 13
v_call: TRBV13
j_call: TRBJ1-2

cdr3_aa: CASSQAGRAWETQYF
cdr3_nt: TGTGCCAGCAGCCAGGCGGGGAGGGCCTGGGAGACCCAGTACTTC
d_call: TRBD2
clone_size: once
cdr3_length: 15
v_call: TRBV7-6
j_call: TRBJ2-5

cdr3_aa: CASSEPGQNTGELFF
cdr3_nt: TGTGCCAGCAGCGAGCCGGGGCAGAACACCGGGGAGCTGTTTTTT
d_call: -
clone_size: -
cdr3_length: 15
v_call: TRBV5-4
j_call: TRBJ2-2

cdr3_aa: CASSPPKLRSSASTDTQYF
cdr3_nt: TGTGCCAGCTCACCACCCAAGCTCCGGTCCAGTGCGTCGACAGATACGCAGTATTTT
d_call: -
clone_size: -
cdr3_length: 19
v_call: TRBV18
j_call: TRBJ2-3

cdr3_aa: CASSIFGATNQPQHF
cdr3_nt: TGTGCCAGTAGTATATTTGGGGCCACAAATCAGCCCCAGCATTTT
d_call: -
clone_size: -
cdr3_length: 15
v_call: TRBV19
j_call: TRBJ1-5

cdr3_aa: CASGNTEAFF
cdr3_nt: TGTGCCAGCGGTAACACTGAAGCTTTCTTT
d_call: -
clone_size: -
cdr3_length: 10
v_call: TRBV6-6
j_call: TRBJ1-1

cdr3_aa: CASSQMNSPLHF
cdr3_nt: TGTGCCAGCAGCCAGATGAATTCACCCCTCCACTTT
d_call: -
clone_size: -
cdr3_length: 12
v_call: TRBV7-3
j_call: TRBJ1-6

cdr3_aa: CASSLQREGLYNEQFF
cdr3_nt: TGCGCCAGCAGCCTTCAGCGGGAGGGCCTCTACAATGAGCAGTTCTTC
d_call: TRBD2
clone_size: -
cdr3_length: 16
v_call: TRBV4-3
j_call: TRBJ2-1

cdr3_aa: CASSPHAGGSGELFF
cdr3_nt: TGTGCCAGCAGCCCCCACGCGGGGGGATCCGGGGAGCTGTTTTTT
d_call: TRBD2
clone_size: -
cdr3_length: 15
v_call: TRBV9
j_call: TRBJ2-2

cdr3_aa: CASSLRAGVYNEQFF
cdr3_nt: TGTGCCAGCAGCTTAAGGGCGGGAGTCTACAATGAGCAGTTCTTC
d_call: TRBD2
clone_size: -
cdr3_length: 15
v_call: TRBV11-3
j_call: TRBJ2-1

cdr3_aa: CASSEIVAGELFF
cdr3_nt: TGTGCCAGCAGCGAAATAGTGGCCGGGGAGCTGTTTTTT
d_call: -
clone_size: -
cdr3_length: 13
v_call: TRBV7-2
j_call: TRBJ2-2

cdr3_aa: CASQDDSYNEQFF
cdr3_nt: TGTGCCAGCCAGGACGACTCCTACAATGAGCAGTTCTTC
d_call: -
clone_size: -
cdr3_length: 13
v_call: TRBV4-2
j_call: TRBJ2-1

cdr3_aa: CATRQTGGIPYNEQFF
cdr3_nt: TGTGCCACCAGGCAGACAGGGGGCATACCCTACAATGAGCAGTTCTTC
d_call: TRBD1
clone_size: -
cdr3_length: 16
v_call: TRBV15
j_call: TRBJ2-1

cdr3_aa: CASSIVRLINQPQHF
cdr3_nt: TGTGCCAGTAGTATTGTGCGGCTGATCAATCAGCCCCAGCATTTT
d_call: -
clone_size: -
cdr3_length: 15
v_call: TRBV19
j_call: TRBJ1-5

cdr3_aa: CASSLWGTEQYF
cdr3_nt: TGTGCCAGCAGCCTTTGGGGGACCGAGCAGTACTTC
d_call: -
clone_size: -
cdr3_length: 12
v_call: TRBV28
j_call: TRBJ2-7

cdr3_aa: CASPQENTGELFF
cdr3_nt: TGTGCCAGCCCACAGGAGAACACCGGGGAGCTGTTTTTT
d_call: -
clone_size: -
cdr3_length: 13
v_call: TRBV6-1
j_call: TRBJ2-2

cdr3_aa: CASSYSRQGYEQYF
cdr3_nt: TGTGCCAGCAGTTACTCGCGACAGGGCTACGAGCAGTACTTC
d_call: TRBD1
clone_size: -
cdr3_length: 14
v_call: TRBV6-5
j_call: TRBJ2-7

cdr3_aa: CASSFPSSGAYEQYF
cdr3_nt: TGTGCCAGCAGTTTCCCCTCTAGCGGAGCCTACGAGCAGTACTTC
d_call: TRBD2
clone_size: -
cdr3_length: 15
v_call: TRBV28
j_call: TRBJ2-7

cdr3_aa: CSVEFFDRASYEQYF
cdr3_nt: TGCAGCGTTGAGTTTTTCGACAGGGCATCCTACGAGCAGTACTTC
d_call: TRBD1
clone_size: -
cdr3_length: 15
v_call: TRBV29-1
j_call: TRBJ2-7

cdr3_aa: CASSPPGGASYEQYF
cdr3_nt: TGTGCCAGCAGCCCCCCCGGGGGGGCTAGTTACGAGCAGTACTTC
d_call: TRBD2
clone_size: -
cdr3_length: 15
v_call: TRBV7-9
j_call: TRBJ2-7

cdr3_aa: CASSLGTRRDSSSGNTIYF
cdr3_nt: TGTGCCAGCAGTTTAGGGACCCGGCGGGACAGTAGCTCTGGAAACACCATATATTTT
d_call: TRBD1
clone_size: once
cdr3_length: 19
v_call: TRBV28
j_call: TRBJ1-3

cdr3_aa: CASSRTGTQKEWGYTF
cdr3_nt: TGTGCCAGCTCACGCACCGGGACCCAAAAGGAGTGGGGCTACACCTTC
d_call: -
clone_size: -
cdr3_length: 16
v_call: TRBV18
j_call: TRBJ1-2

cdr3_aa: CAWMASGGTTGELFF
cdr3_nt: TGTGCCTGGATGGCGAGCGGGGGTACCACCGGGGAGCTGTTTTTT
d_call: TRBD2
clone_size: -
cdr3_length: 15
v_call: TRBV30
j_call: TRBJ2-2

cdr3_aa: CASSLWGVGETQYF
cdr3_nt: TGTGCCAGCAGTTTATGGGGGGTAGGGGAGACCCAGTACTTC
d_call: -
clone_size: -
cdr3_length: 14
v_call: TRBV28
j_call: TRBJ2-5

cdr3_aa: CASSPGHLSYEQYF
cdr3_nt: TGTGCCAGCAGCCCGGGACACCTCTCCTACGAGCAGTACTTC
d_call: -
clone_size: -
cdr3_length: 14
v_call: TRBV27
j_call: TRBJ2-7

cdr3_aa: CASSLSSWGSLEELFF
cdr3_nt: TGTGCCAGCAGCTTATCGTCCTGGGGGTCGCTTGAGGAACTGTTTTTT
d_call: -
clone_size: -
cdr3_length: 16
v_call: TRBV7-9
j_call: TRBJ1-4

cdr3_aa: CASSERRGLEAFF
cdr3_nt: TGCGCCAGCAGTGAGCGTAGGGGGCTGGAAGCTTTCTTT
d_call: TRBD1
clone_size: -
cdr3_length: 13
v_call: TRBV10-1
j_call: TRBJ1-1

cdr3_aa: CASSLRQGISYEQYF
cdr3_nt: TGTGCCAGCAGTCTGAGACAGGGGATCTCCTACGAGCAGTACTTC
d_call: TRBD1
clone_size: -
cdr3_length: 15
v_call: TRBV28
j_call: TRBJ2-7

cdr3_aa: CASSLWGGIRDTYEQYF
cdr3_nt: TGTGCCAGCAGTTTATGGGGCGGGATTAGAGACACCTACGAGCAGTACTTC
d_call: -
clone_size: -
cdr3_length: 17
v_call: TRBV27
j_call: TRBJ2-7

cdr3_aa: CASSLDSVTNTGELFF
cdr3_nt: TGCGCCAGCAGCCTAGACAGCGTTACGAACACCGGGGAGCTGTTTTTT
d_call: -
clone_size: -
cdr3_length: 16
v_call: TRBV4-3
j_call: TRBJ2-2

cdr3_aa: CATGRTGFNEQYF
cdr3_nt: TGTGCCACAGGAAGGACAGGGTTCAACGAGCAGTACTTC
d_call: TRBD1
clone_size: -
cdr3_length: 13
v_call: TRBV19
j_call: TRBJ2-7

cdr3_aa: CAWSAGNYGYTF
cdr3_nt: TGTGCCTGGAGTGCCGGTAACTATGGCTACACCTTC
d_call: -
clone_size: once
cdr3_length: 12
v_call: TRBV30
j_call: TRBJ1-2

cdr3_aa: CASSLARGLAGTQYF
cdr3_nt: TGTGCCAGCAGCTTAGCGCGGGGACTAGCGGGAACGCAGTATTTT
d_call: TRBD2
clone_size: -
cdr3_length: 15
v_call: TRBV7-9
j_call: TRBJ2-3

cdr3_aa: CASSRTGSPSKNEADEQYF
cdr3_nt: TGTGCCAGCAGCCGCACTGGGTCCCCCTCGAAGAATGAAGCGGACGAGCAGTACTTC
d_call: -
clone_size: -
cdr3_length: 19
v_call: TRBV6-7
j_call: TRBJ2-7

cdr3_aa: CSVADPGGYTF
cdr3_nt: TGCAGCGTTGCTGACCCAGGGGGCTACACCTTC
d_call: -
clone_size: -
cdr3_length: 11
v_call: TRBV29-1
j_call: TRBJ1-2

cdr3_aa: CASRPGTERNTEAFF
cdr3_nt: TGTGCCAGCAGACCCGGGACAGAGAGGAACACTGAAGCTTTCTTT
d_call: TRBD1
clone_size: -
cdr3_length: 15
v_call: TRBV2
j_call: TRBJ1-1

cdr3_aa: CASSLRYFIGGPGETQYF
cdr3_nt: TGTGCCAGCAGCTTACGGTATTTCATTGGAGGCCCGGGAGAGACCCAGTACTTC
d_call: -
clone_size: -
cdr3_length: 18
v_call: TRBV11-2
j_call: TRBJ2-5

cdr3_aa: CASPLRDGEGYTF
cdr3_nt: TGTGCCAGCCCCCTCCGGGACGGGGAGGGCTACACCTTC
d_call: -
clone_size: -
cdr3_length: 13
v_call: TRBV21-1
j_call: TRBJ1-2

cdr3_aa: CASSSRDRGYGYTF
cdr3_nt: TGTGCCAGCAGCTCCCGGGACAGGGGCTATGGCTACACCTTC
d_call: TRBD1
clone_size: -
cdr3_length: 14
v_call: TRBV7-6
j_call: TRBJ1-2

cdr3_aa: CASSSFLGGTGPPDTQYF
cdr3_nt: TGTGCCAGCAGCTCCTTCCTGGGGGGGACAGGGCCCCCGGATACGCAGTATTTT
d_call: TRBD1
clone_size: -
cdr3_length: 18
v_call: TRBV7-9
j_call: TRBJ2-3

cdr3_aa: CASSLSGAGSEQYF
cdr3_nt: TGCGCCAGCAGCCTTAGCGGGGCTGGGTCCGAGCAGTACTTC
d_call: TRBD2
clone_size: -
cdr3_length: 14
v_call: TRBV5-1
j_call: TRBJ2-7

cdr3_aa: CASSPRGASQYEQFF
cdr3_nt: TGTGCCAGCAGCCCCCGAGGAGCTAGTCAGTATGAGCAGTTCTTC
d_call: -
clone_size: -
cdr3_length: 15
v_call: TRBV11-2
j_call: TRBJ2-1

cdr3_aa: CASSLTRQQNTEAFF
cdr3_nt: TGTGCCAGCAGCTTAACGAGGCAGCAGAACACTGAAGCTTTCTTT
d_call: -
clone_size: -
cdr3_length: 15
v_call: TRBV7-3
j_call: TRBJ1-1

cdr3_aa: CAWSVGYEQYF
cdr3_nt: TGTGCCTGGAGTGTAGGGTACGAGCAGTACTTC
d_call: -
clone_size: -
cdr3_length: 11
v_call: TRBV30
j_call: TRBJ2-7

cdr3_aa: CAWKIGAGDYGYTF
cdr3_nt: TGTGCCTGGAAAATTGGGGCAGGAGACTATGGCTACACCTTC
d_call: -
clone_size: -
cdr3_length: 14
v_call: TRBV30
j_call: TRBJ1-2

cdr3_aa: CASSLQGTNEKLFF
cdr3_nt: TGTGCCAGCAGTTTACAGGGGACCAATGAAAAACTGTTTTTT
d_call: -
clone_size: -
cdr3_length: 14
v_call: TRBV27
j_call: TRBJ1-4

cdr3_aa: CASSVKGNEQFF
cdr3_nt: TGTGCCAGCAGCGTTAAGGGGAATGAGCAGTTCTTC
d_call: -
clone_size: -
cdr3_length: 12
v_call: TRBV9
j_call: TRBJ2-1

cdr3_aa: CASSISGLAVRPYEQYF
cdr3_nt: TGTGCCAGTAGTATTAGCGGACTAGCGGTTCGGCCCTACGAGCAGTACTTC
d_call: TRBD2
clone_size: -
cdr3_length: 17
v_call: TRBV19
j_call: TRBJ2-7

cdr3_aa: CSVEDRDRSSYEQYF
cdr3_nt: TGCAGCGTAGAAGACCGGGACAGGAGCTCCTACGAGCAGTACTTC
d_call: TRBD1
clone_size: -
cdr3_length: 15
v_call: TRBV29-1
j_call: TRBJ2-7

cdr3_aa: CASSLGPRGEQYF
cdr3_nt: TGTGCCAGCAGTTTAGGGCCCCGCGGCGAGCAGTACTTC
d_call: -
clone_size: -
cdr3_length: 13
v_call: TRBV27
j_call: TRBJ2-7

cdr3_aa: CASSLPPGWSTGELFF
cdr3_nt: TGTGCCAGCAGCTTACCTCCAGGGTGGTCTACCGGGGAGCTGTTTTTT
d_call: -
clone_size: -
cdr3_length: 16
v_call: TRBV11-2
j_call: TRBJ2-2

cdr3_aa: CASSQDLDRERSYEQYF
cdr3_nt: TGCGCCAGCAGCCAAGATCTGGACAGGGAGCGTTCCTACGAGCAGTACTTC
d_call: TRBD1
clone_size: -
cdr3_length: 17
v_call: TRBV4-3
j_call: TRBJ2-7

cdr3_aa: CASSIRDRGAEQYF
cdr3_nt: TGTGCCAGTAGTATCCGGGACCGCGGAGCCGAGCAGTACTTC
d_call: -
clone_size: -
cdr3_length: 14
v_call: TRBV19
j_call: TRBJ2-7